This TCR beta chain is drawn from a study of CXCR3-negative and CXCR3-positive naive CD8 T cells. UMI-labeled 5' RACE yielded the TRB cDNA libraries. TCRdb re-called the 5' RACE reads; one entry per CDR3 protein, DNA not given. Its listing shows 65,000 to 95,000 distinct CDR3 sequences. Germline-derived CDR1 and CDR2 are MNHEY and SMNVEV (reference sequence). The CDR3 runs to 15 residues. The sequence came from a human donor in good health. Some clones in this sample may be carry-over from other donors' samples. This chain connects TRBV27 to TRBJ2-1; checking the TCRdb D call of TRBD2 is not possible without DNA. The sequenced sample was naive CXCR3- CD8+ T cells from blood. Regarding subset: CD45RO-CCR7+CD27+CD95- naive CD8+ T cells lacking CXCR3 (TNR3-). This CDR3 reads CASSLRAGGLYEQFF.